What follows describes a single TCR beta chain. Its target antigen remains unknown. Receptors were amplified or captured by the immunoSEQ multiplex PCR assay. TCRbeta CDR3 sequencing was carried out by Adaptive Biotechnologies. Under the source paper's analysis protocol: To assess repertoire similarity, the researchers used the Chao-modified Jaccard index along with median clonotype overlap taken from 200 random subsamples at equal sample size. Similarity analyses were performed using either productive nucleotide sequences or in silico-translated amino acid sequences. Hierarchical clustering with single linkage and t-SNE based on Chao-modified Jaccard distances were used to compare repertoires. Repertoire diversity was measured with the Renyi index after sample size normalisation across a range of alpha values. Not all clones reach the TCRdb copy of this immuneACCESS table, which keeps in-frame sequences only. Checked studies attribute under half of the gap to unresolved V genes and leave the rest unexplained. The V and J calls and clone size were taken over from that table, and D and trimming were inferred from the DNA. The record for this sample contains about 10,000 clones. Together, the top ten hold more than 0.85% of the sample.

TCR repertoire donors were about eleven juvenile idiopathic arthritis patients with active disease who had not reached inactive disease, 3 polyarticular and 8 oligoarticular. A median age of around 12 years (range about 2.1-25) and a median disease duration of approximately seven years (range 0.2-19.1) were recorded for the TCR-sequenced patients. The samples for TCR repertoire analysis were obtained at two Italian centres. Peripheral blood mononuclear cells were separated using a Histopaque-1077 density gradient and frozen in 90% FCS with about 10% DMSO. This specimen belongs to a study of synovial regulatory T cells in juvenile arthritis (dated by TCRdb to the mid-2010s). As for the study more broadly: Of the sequenced patients, roughly six received methotrexate, one received methotrexate plus infliximab, a few were therapy-naive, and one had no treatment information. Using matched patient samples, the researchers compared TCRbeta CDR3 repertoires across three groups: blood iaTreg cells, other blood Treg cells and synovial fluid Treg cells. Treg and Teff subsets from approximately 10 JIA patients with active disease were included in the TCR repertoire comparisons. Effector T cell subsets were also sequenced in the study cohort for comparisons, but only blood and synovial fluid Treg cells are covered by the Treg dataset alone.

CDR1 and CDR2 are drawn from the germline V gene: SGHDN, FVKESK. Counted from cysteine to phenylalanine, this CDR3 has 13 amino acids. Nucleotide data are not available. Overall study outcomes, separate from this receptor: iaTreg TCR repertoires were found to be largely private across patients and to partially overlap with synovial Teff and blood CPL repertoires. TCR diversity was lower in blood iaTreg cells than in other blood Treg cells, which is consistent with antigen-driven expansion. More CDR3 sequences were shared by synovial Treg cells with iaTreg cells than with other blood Treg cells, and a closer relation was confirmed by Chao-Jaccard similarity.

Sequencing was carried out using Treg cells from blood. The label giving this sample's cell subset or site can be read as: remaining (HLA-DR-negative) circulating blood Treg cells. This chain joins TRBV14 to TRBJ1-3; TCRdb outputs TRBD1, but without DNA this stays unchecked. The TCR comes from a donor aged 2-35 years with juvenile idiopathic arthritis. The CDR3 region has the sequence CASSLYDRNTIYF.